This TCR beta chain derives from a study of T-cell memory formation after mild COVID-19. General study findings and limits: There were some responding clones in pre-infection memory, which suggested that cross-reactive memory had joined. Clones contracting across day 15 to 85 had a balanced CD4/CD8 profile; later expanding clones leaned CD4+. CD4+ contracting clones were mainly CM and EM; CD8+ ones, EMRA.

Turning to this clonotype: What it recognizes is unknown.

A single record per CDR3 protein comes from TCRdb applying MiXCR to the 5' RACE reads. Of some 130,000 distinct CDR3 sequences listed, roughly 15% are singletons. The CDR3 loop spans 14 amino acids. The sample comprised PBMCs or a T cell subset sorted from them (not recorded which). This clonotype was sampled from an adult woman who had mild COVID-19 (a few samples of this study predate the infection). Cell type and time point are not known. The chain couples TRBV3-2 to TRBJ2-1. TRBV3-2 is a known pseudogene. The CDR3 region has the DNA TGTGCCAGCAGCCTCCTCTGGCAGGAGTGTGAGCAGTTCTTC. Its translation: CASSLLWQECEQFF.